Shown below are 27 T cell receptor beta chains from a single sample sequenced in a study of OX40 agonist ivuxolimab in advanced cancers. Profiled with immunoSEQ multiplex PCR; TCRdb holds only in-frame clones, not every one. Here the sample spans about 72,000 clones, nearly 90% being singletons. The specimen comprised CD4+ or CD8+ T cells sorted from blood, sampled in a trial of the OX40 agonist ivuxolimab. The receptor set was obtained from an adult with an advanced solid tumor such as melanoma, head and neck, liver or kidney cancer.

The chain uses TRBV28 and TRBJ1-3; perhaps TRBD1 as D (6 bases). Germline V gives CDR1 MDHEN, CDR2 SYDVKM. The length of the CDR3 is 15 residues. V dropped 6 bases and J dropped 0 bases, with 12 bases sitting between them. In nucleotides, the CDR3 is TGTGCCAGCAGAGAACAGGGTTTCTCTGGAAACACCATATATTTT. This codes for CASREQGFSGNTIYF. The full variable domain, with the rest looked up from reference TRBV28 and TRBJ1-3, is DVKVTQSSRYLVKRTGEKVFLECVQDMDHENMFWYRQDPGLGLRLIYFSYDVKMKEKGDIPEGYSVSREKKERFSLILESASTNQTSMYLCASREQGFSGNTIYFGEGSWLTVV.

In its sample, this clone was seen a few times. The V gene is TRBV5-1, the J gene TRBJ2-1; TRBD2 matches 12 bases. Per germline, CDR1 SGHRS and CDR2 YFSETQ. Trimming cost V 1 base and J 7 bases; bases outside gene matches: 3. The CDR3 contains 15 residues. The CDR3 reads CASSLRTSGENEQFF. CDR3 nucleotide sequence: TGCGCCAGCAGCTTGCGGACTAGCGGGGAGAATGAGCAGTTCTTC.

This clone was counted only a few times. The chain carries TRBV27 and TRBJ2-7, with 8 bases identical to TRBD2. The CDR3 contains 13 residues. The V and J ends lost 8 bases and 1 base, in that order; junction bases with no gene match: 4. Per the germline V gene, CDR1 is MNHEY and CDR2 is SMNVEV (reference sequence). The CDR3 coding sequence is TGTGCCAGCGGTATAGCGGGGTCCTACGAGCAGTACTTC. This translates into CASGIAGSYEQYF.

V usage is TRBV29-1 and J usage is TRBJ1-4, with 10 bases aligning to TRBD1. Germline-derived CDR1 and CDR2 are SQVTM and ANQGSEA. J lost 6 bases, V lost 2 bases, and 3 bases had no gene match. The CDR3 runs 14 residues. This CDR3 reads CSVEFGTGDEKLFF. DNA of the CDR3: TGCAGCGTTGAATTTGGGACAGGGGATGAAAAACTGTTTTTT.

This chain joins TRBV27 and TRBJ2-1; tentatively, D is TRBD2 (6 bases). CDR1 and CDR2 from the germline V gene are MNHEY and SMNVEV (reference sequence). V lost 0 bases to trimming and J lost 0 bases, with 9 bases between them. The CDR3 runs to 16 residues. CDR3 region: CASSLSAGSSYNEQFF. For the CDR3, the DNA is TGTGCCAGCAGTTTATCGGCCGGGAGCTCCTACAATGAGCAGTTCTTC.

The gene calls are TRBV2 and TRBJ2-1; D ambiguous. Between the trimmed V and J ends, which lost 4 bases and 12 bases, there was a span of 13 bases. CDR1 is SNHLY, CDR2 FYNNEI, per germline. CDR3 size: 12 residues. CDR3 sequence reads: CASSAYGSGQFF. The CDR3 DNA sequence: TGTGCCAGCAGTGCGTACGGATCCGGGCAGTTCTTC.

V gene TRBV6-1 combines with J gene TRBJ1-5; D unclear. CDR1 is MNHNS and CDR2 is SASEGT in the germline V gene. The CDR3 sequence is 14 residues long. V was cut by 6 bases and J by 0 bases, with 9 bases left in between. The CDR3 sequence is CASSTENSNQPQHF. The DNA for the CDR3 is TGTGCCAGCAGCACGGAAAATAGCAATCAGCCCCAGCATTTT.

This chain connects TRBV5-1 to TRBJ1-2; 10 nucleotides line up with TRBD1. Germline CDR1 and CDR2: SGHRS and YFSETQ. The CDR3 covers 15 residues. The V segment lost 4 bases and the J segment 3 bases; nucleotides outside the gene matches: 6. CDR3 sequence reads: CASSRGQGLDYGYTF. Here the CDR3 DNA reads TGCGCCAGCAGCAGGGGACAGGGGCTGGACTATGGCTACACCTTC.

The chain uses TRBV28 and TRBJ2-1; 7 nucleotides align to TRBD2. The CDR3 extends over 16 amino acids. The germline gives CDR1 MDHEN, CDR2 SYDVKM. V was pared by 2 bases and J by 0 bases, with 4 bases of the junction left unmatched. The CDR3 nucleotides are TGTGCCAGCAGTTTAGGCGGGGGAAGCTCCTACAATGAGCAGTTCTTC. Translated, it gives CASSLGGGSSYNEQFF. Based on the CDR3 plus reference TRBV28 and TRBJ2-1, the full variable domain is DVKVTQSSRYLVKRTGEKVFLECVQDMDHENMFWYRQDPGLGLRLIYFSYDVKMKEKGDIPEGYSVSREKKERFSLILESASTNQTSMYLCASSLGGGSSYNEQFFGPGTRLTVL.

V and J are TRBV11-3 and TRBJ2-3; 7 nucleotides match TRBD2. Germline loops: CDR1 SGHNT, CDR2 YENEEA. J gave up 2 bases and V 8 bases, and 7 bases lay outside the gene matches. The CDR3 has 14 residues. As DNA, the CDR3 is TGTGCCAGCCCCCCGGGGGGACTCACAGATACGCAGTATTTT. This sequence encodes CASPPGGLTDTQYF.

This chain links TRBV15 with TRBJ1-2; possible D gene TRBD1, 5 bases. Germline V gene data show CDR1 as LNHNV and CDR2 as YYDKDF (reference sequence). V was clipped by 2 bases and J by 8 bases, with 15 bases between them. The CDR3 is 14 amino acids. Here the CDR3 DNA reads TGTGCCACCAGCAGATCCCGGGGAGGGGAGGGCTACACCTTC. Translated, it gives CATSRSRGGEGYTF.

The chain employs TRBV19 and TRBJ1-2; the match to TRBD1 covers 8 bases. Germline lookup yields CDR1 LNHDA and CDR2 SQIVND (reference sequence). Trimming removed 5 bases from V and 5 bases from J; junction bases left unmatched: 7. This CDR3 region has 14 residues. CDR3 residues: CASSPGQGGYGYTF. CDR3 DNA: TGTGCCAGTAGTCCCGGACAGGGAGGATATGGCTACACCTTC.

This sequence joins TRBV29-1 and TRBJ1-1; D is ambiguous. V shed 6 bases and J shed 2 bases, with 13 bases lying between them. CDR3 size: 13 residues. Germline V gene sequence: CDR1 SQVTM, CDR2 ANQGSEA. DNA of the CDR3: TGCAGCGTCGAGGGAATGGGCAACACTGAAGCTTTCTTT. Protein sequence: CSVEGMGNTEAFF.

This CDR3 reads CASSLDRGSVGYTF. The CDR3 nucleotides are TGCGCCAGCAGCTTGGACAGGGGGTCGGTTGGCTACACCTTC. V is TRBV5-1 and J is TRBJ1-2; 8 nucleotides align to TRBD1. The J segment lost 7 bases and the V segment lost 0 bases, leaving 5 bases of the junction unmatched. The CDR3 has 14 residues. From germline, CDR1 is SGHRS and CDR2 YFSETQ.

The chain uses TRBV4-1 and TRBJ1-6, with 9 bases matching TRBD1. The J segment lost 11 bases and the V segment lost 4 bases, leaving 6 bases of the junction unmatched. CDR1 and CDR2 (germline): MGHRA, YSYEKL. This CDR3 has 14 amino acids. The CDR3 nucleotides are TGCGCCAGCAGCCTACAGGGGGCAGAGACACCCCTCCACTTT. Translation: CASSLQGAETPLHF.

The chain recombines TRBV6-6 with TRBJ1-2; 11 bases are a match to TRBD1. Per the germline V gene, CDR1 is MNHNY and CDR2 is SVGAGI (reference sequence). This CDR3 has 15 amino acids. The ends lost 6 bases at V and 4 bases at J; junction bases unmatched: 7. In DNA, the CDR3 is TGTGCCAGCAGGCTTGGACAGGGGGCGAGCTATGGCTACACCTTC. This codes for CASRLGQGASYGYTF.

The CDR3, as DNA: TGTGCCAGCAGCTTAGGCACCAATCAGCCCCAGCATTTT. This translates into CASSLGTNQPQHF. V gene TRBV7-9 combines with J gene TRBJ1-5; D is ambiguous. The CDR3 has 13 amino acids. Germline lookup yields CDR1 SEHNR and CDR2 FQNEAQ (reference sequence). The ends were cut back, 1 base at V and 3 bases at J, with 4 bases in the middle.

The CDR3 loop is CASREDRGADTQYF. As DNA, the CDR3 is TGTGCCAGCAGAGAAGACAGGGGAGCAGATACGCAGTATTTT. The rearrangement links TRBV9 to TRBJ2-3; 8 nucleotides line up with TRBD1. CDR1 is SGDLS and CDR2 is YYNGEE in the germline V gene. This CDR3 contains 14 residues. Trimming at V came to 5 bases and at J to 4 bases, leaving 6 bases not matched to a gene.

Worth noting for this clone: The junction departs from germline at one end; a sequencing error may be responsible. The rearrangement links TRBV5-3 to TRBJ2-7; 10 bases align to TRBD1. TRBV5-3 is noted as an ORF with a role that remains uncertain. This CDR3 has 14 residues. The chain's CDR3 is CASSLGQGFNEQYF. The DNA of the CDR3 is TGTGCCAGCAGCTTGGGACAGGGGTTCAACGAGCAGTACTTC.

V and J are TRBV29-1 and TRBJ2-2; D gene unclear. The germline V gene encodes CDR1 SQVTM and CDR2 ANQGSEA. Trimming removed 3 bases at V and 6 bases at J, with 14 bases between. The CDR3 runs to 14 residues. This CDR3 reads CSVEGLGYPGELFF. CDR3 coding DNA: TGCAGCGTTGAGGGCCTAGGTTATCCCGGGGAGCTGTTTTTT.

The chain links TRBV27 to TRBJ1-5; maybe TRBD1 (5 bases). V gave up 2 bases and J gave up 0 bases, with 14 bases separating them. The CDR3 runs to 17 residues. Germline V gene data show CDR1 as MNHEY and CDR2 as SMNVEV (reference sequence). CDR3 sequence: CASSLRGRGYSNQPQHF. Written as DNA, the CDR3 is TGTGCCAGCAGTTTAAGGGGTAGAGGATATAGCAATCAGCCCCAGCATTTT.

V gene TRBV5-6 combines with J gene TRBJ2-3; D is undetermined. The CDR3 totals 13 residues. Germline V CDR1 and CDR2: SGHDT, YYEEEE. The V end lost 6 bases, the J end lost 0 bases, and 8 bases lay between the germline ends. Here the CDR3 DNA reads TGTGCCAGCACCGCAGCTAGCACAGATACGCAGTATTTT. Protein: CASTAASTDTQYF.

The rearrangement links TRBV19 to TRBJ2-4, with 8 bases identical to TRBD1. The CDR3 sequence is 14 residues long. The ends lost 7 bases at V and 3 bases at J; junction bases unmatched: 5. CDR1 is LNHDA and CDR2 is SQIVND in the germline V gene (reference sequence). This CDR3 is CASKDRADKNIQYF. CDR3 coding DNA: TGTGCCAGTAAGGACAGGGCTGACAAAAACATTCAGTACTTC.

For the CDR3, the DNA is TGTGCCAGCAGCGTAGAGGGACTGGCCGGCGGGGAGCTGTTTTTT. It translates to CASSVEGLAGGELFF. The chain couples TRBV9 to TRBJ2-2, with D maybe TRBD2 (6 bases). CDR1 and CDR2 from the germline V gene are SGDLS and YYNGEE. The V gene lost 0 bases and the J gene lost 7 bases, with 13 bases spanning the gap. CDR3 size: 15 residues. Together with reference TRBV9 and TRBJ2-2, the CDR3 gives the full variable domain: DSGVTQTPKHLITATGQRVTLRCSPRSGDLSVYWYQQSLDQGLQFLIQYYNGEERAKGNILERFSAQQFPDLHSELNLSSLELGDSALYFCASSVEGLAGGELFFGEGSRLTVL.

The table lists this clone with a few counts. This sequence joins TRBV6-1 and TRBJ2-5, with D perhaps matching TRBD2 (6 bases). The length of the CDR3 is 13 residues. Germline CDR1 MNHNS, CDR2 SASEGT. V lost 8 bases to trimming and J lost 1 base, with 11 bases between them. Here the CDR3 DNA reads TGTGCCAGCCAACGGACTACCCAAGAGACCCAGTACTTC. Its protein product is CASQRTTQETQYF.

The genes are TRBV15 and TRBJ2-1, with 9 bases fitting TRBD2. CDR3 length: 14 amino acids. CDR1 LNHNV and CDR2 YYDKDF come from the germline V gene (reference sequence). Losses at the gene ends were 4 bases for V and 7 bases for J; bases not matched to a gene: 5. The CDR3 reads CATSIAGVRNEQFF. CDR3 DNA: TGTGCCACCAGCATAGCGGGAGTACGGAATGAGCAGTTCTTC. The full variable domain, completed using reference TRBV15 and TRBJ2-1, is DAMVIQNPRYQVTQFGKPVTLSCSQTLNHNVMYWYQQKSSQAPKLLFHYYDKDFNNEADTPDNFQSRRPNTSFCFLDIRSPGLGDTAMYLCATSIAGVRNEQFFGPGTRLTVL.

V is TRBV7-2 and J is TRBJ2-5; no clear D gene. The germline gives CDR1 SGHTA, CDR2 FQGNSA. The CDR3 extends over 14 amino acids. The V and J ends lost 6 bases and 4 bases respectively, with 15 bases between them. In DNA, the CDR3 is TGTGCCAGCAGGATTGGACCTGAGTCAGAGACCCAGTACTTC. This sequence encodes CASRIGPESETQYF.